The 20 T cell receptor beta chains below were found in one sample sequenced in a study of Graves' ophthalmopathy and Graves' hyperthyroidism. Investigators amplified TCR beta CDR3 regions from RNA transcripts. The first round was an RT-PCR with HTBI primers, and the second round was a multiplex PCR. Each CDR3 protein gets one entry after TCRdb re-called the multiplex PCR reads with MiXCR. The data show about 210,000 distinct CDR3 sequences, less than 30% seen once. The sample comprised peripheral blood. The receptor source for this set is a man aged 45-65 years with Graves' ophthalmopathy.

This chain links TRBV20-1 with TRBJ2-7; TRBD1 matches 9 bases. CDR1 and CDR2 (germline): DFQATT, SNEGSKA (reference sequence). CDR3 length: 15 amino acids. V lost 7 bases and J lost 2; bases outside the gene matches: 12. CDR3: CSVGGGTGPPYEQYF. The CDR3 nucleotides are TGCAGTGTTGGGGGGGGGACAGGGCCTCCCTACGAGCAGTACTTC.

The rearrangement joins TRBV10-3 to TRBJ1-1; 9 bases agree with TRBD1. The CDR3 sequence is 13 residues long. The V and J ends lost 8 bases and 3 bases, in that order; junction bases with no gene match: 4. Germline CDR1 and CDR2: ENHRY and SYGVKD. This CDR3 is CAIQDRGDTEAFF. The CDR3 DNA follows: TGTGCCATCCAAGACAGGGGGGACACTGAAGCTTTCTTT.

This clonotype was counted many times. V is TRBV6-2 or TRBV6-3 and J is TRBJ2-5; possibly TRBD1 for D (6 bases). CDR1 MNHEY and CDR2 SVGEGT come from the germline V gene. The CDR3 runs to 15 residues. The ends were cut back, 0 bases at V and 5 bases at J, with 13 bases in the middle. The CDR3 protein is CASSYSGTPRETQYF. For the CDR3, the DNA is TGTGCCAGCAGTTACTCCGGGACACCGAGGGAGACCCAGTACTTC.

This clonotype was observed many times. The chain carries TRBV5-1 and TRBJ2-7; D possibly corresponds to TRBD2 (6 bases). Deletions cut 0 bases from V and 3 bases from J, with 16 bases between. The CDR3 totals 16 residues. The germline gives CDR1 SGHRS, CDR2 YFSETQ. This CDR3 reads CASSLGRERIFYEQYF. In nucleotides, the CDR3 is TGCGCCAGCAGCTTGGGGAGGGAGCGGATTTTCTACGAGCAGTACTTC.

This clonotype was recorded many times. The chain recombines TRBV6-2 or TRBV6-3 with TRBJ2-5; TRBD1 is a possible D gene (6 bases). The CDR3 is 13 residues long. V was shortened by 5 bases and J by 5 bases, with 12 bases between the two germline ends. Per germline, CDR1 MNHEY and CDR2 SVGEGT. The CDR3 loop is CASSQQGAETQYF. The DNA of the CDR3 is TGTGCCAGCAGTCAACAGGGTGCGGAGACCCAGTACTTC.

CDR3 nucleotide sequence: TGTGCCAGCTCCCTCGCGGACACGAGGGAGACCCAGTACTTC. Translating gives CASSLADTRETQYF. This chain joins TRBV6-1 and TRBJ2-5; D is possibly TRBD1 (5 bases). Germline V gene lookup returns CDR1 MNHNS and CDR2 SASEGT. With 8 bases removed from V and 5 bases from J, the gap between germline ends came to 18 bases. The CDR3 runs 14 residues.

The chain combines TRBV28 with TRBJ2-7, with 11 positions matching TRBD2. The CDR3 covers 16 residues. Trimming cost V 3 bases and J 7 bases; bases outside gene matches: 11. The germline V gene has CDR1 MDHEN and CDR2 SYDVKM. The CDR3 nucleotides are TGTGCCAGCAGTTTCGGGTCTAGCGGGGGGCTGGGGGAGCAGTACTTC. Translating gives CASSFGSSGGLGEQYF.

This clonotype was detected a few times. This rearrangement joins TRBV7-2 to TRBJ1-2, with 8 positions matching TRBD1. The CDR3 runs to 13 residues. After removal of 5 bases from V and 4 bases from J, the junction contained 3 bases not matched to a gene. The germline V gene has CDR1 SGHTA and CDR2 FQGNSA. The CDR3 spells CASSVGTGYGYTF. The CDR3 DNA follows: TGTGCCAGCAGCGTTGGGACAGGCTATGGCTACACCTTC.

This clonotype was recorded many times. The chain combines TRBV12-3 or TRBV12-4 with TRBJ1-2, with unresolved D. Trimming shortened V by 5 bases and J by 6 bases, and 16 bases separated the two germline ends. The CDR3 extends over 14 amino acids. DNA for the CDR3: TGTGCCAGCAGTACGGGCTCTCTAGGGCATGGCTACACCTTC. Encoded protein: CASSTGSLGHGYTF.

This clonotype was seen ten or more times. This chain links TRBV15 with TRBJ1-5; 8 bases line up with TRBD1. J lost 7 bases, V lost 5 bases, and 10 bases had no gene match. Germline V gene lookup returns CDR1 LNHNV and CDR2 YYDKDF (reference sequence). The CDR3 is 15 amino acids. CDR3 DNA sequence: TGTGCCACCAGCGAGGACAGGGTCCCTGCGCAGCCCCAGCATTTT. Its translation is CATSEDRVPAQPQHF.

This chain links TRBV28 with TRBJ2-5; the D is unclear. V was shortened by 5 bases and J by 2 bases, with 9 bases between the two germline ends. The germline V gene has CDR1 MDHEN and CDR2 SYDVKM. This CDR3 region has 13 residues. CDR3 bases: TGTGCCAGCAGTACGGCCGTACAAGAGACCCAGTACTTC. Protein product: CASSTAVQETQYF. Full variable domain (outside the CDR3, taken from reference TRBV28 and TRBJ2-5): DVKVTQSSRYLVKRTGEKVFLECVQDMDHENMFWYRQDPGLGLRLIYFSYDVKMKEKGDIPEGYSVSREKKERFSLILESASTNQTSMYLCASSTAVQETQYFGPGTRLLVL.

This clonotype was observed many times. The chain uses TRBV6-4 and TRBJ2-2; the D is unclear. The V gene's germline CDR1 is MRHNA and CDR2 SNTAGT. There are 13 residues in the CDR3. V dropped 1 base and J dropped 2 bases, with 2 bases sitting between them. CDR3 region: CASSDYNTGELFF. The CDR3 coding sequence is TGTGCCAGCAGTGACTATAACACCGGGGAGCTGTTTTTT.

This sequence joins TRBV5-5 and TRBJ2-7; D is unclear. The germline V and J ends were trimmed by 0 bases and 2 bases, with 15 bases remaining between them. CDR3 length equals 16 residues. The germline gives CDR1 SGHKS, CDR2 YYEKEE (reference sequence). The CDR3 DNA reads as TGTGCCAGCAGCTTGGTGGTAGCTCCTAATCCCTACGAGCAGTACTTC. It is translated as CASSLVVAPNPYEQYF.

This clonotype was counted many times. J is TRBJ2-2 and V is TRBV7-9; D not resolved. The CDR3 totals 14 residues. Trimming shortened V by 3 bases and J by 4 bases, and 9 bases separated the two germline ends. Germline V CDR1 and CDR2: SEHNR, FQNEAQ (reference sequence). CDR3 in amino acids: CASSFHKSTGELFF. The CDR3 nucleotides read TGTGCCAGCAGCTTTCACAAATCCACCGGGGAGCTGTTTTTT. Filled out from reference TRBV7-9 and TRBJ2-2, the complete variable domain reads DTGVSQNPRHKITKRGQNVTFRCDPISEHNRLYWYRQTLGQGPEFLTYFQNEAQLEKSRLLSDRFSAERPKGSFSTLEIQRTEQGDSAMYLCASSFHKSTGELFFGEGSRLTVL.

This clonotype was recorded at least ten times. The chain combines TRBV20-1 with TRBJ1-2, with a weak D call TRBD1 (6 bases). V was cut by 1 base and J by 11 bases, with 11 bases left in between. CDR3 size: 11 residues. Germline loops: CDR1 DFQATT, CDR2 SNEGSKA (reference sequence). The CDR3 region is CSARGQAVYTF. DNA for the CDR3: TGCAGTGCTAGAGGACAGGCCGTGTACACCTTC.

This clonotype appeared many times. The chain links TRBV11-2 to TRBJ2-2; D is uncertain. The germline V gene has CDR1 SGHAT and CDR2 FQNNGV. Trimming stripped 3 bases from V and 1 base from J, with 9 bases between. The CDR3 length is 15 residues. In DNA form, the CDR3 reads TGTGCCAGCAGCTTGTCGCTGTGGAACACCGGGGAGCTGTTTTTT. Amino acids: CASSLSLWNTGELFF.

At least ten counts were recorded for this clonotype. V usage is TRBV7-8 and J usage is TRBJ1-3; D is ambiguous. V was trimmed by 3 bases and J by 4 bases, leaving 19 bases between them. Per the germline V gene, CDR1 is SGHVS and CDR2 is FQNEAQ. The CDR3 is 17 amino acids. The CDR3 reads CASSFIGPGYGGNTIYF. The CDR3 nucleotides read TGTGCCAGCAGCTTTATTGGGCCCGGGTACGGCGGAAACACCATATATTTT.

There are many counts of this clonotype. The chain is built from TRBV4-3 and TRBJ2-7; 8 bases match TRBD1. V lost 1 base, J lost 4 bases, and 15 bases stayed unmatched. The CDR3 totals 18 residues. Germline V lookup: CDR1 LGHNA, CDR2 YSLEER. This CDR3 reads CASSQGPLGQGGLYEQYF. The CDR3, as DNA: TGCGCCAGCAGCCAAGGCCCGCTCGGACAGGGAGGCTTATACGAGCAGTACTTC.

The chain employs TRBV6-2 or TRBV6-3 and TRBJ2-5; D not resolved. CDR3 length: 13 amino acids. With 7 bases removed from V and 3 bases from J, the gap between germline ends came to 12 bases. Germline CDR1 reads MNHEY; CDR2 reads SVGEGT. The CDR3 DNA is TGTGCCAGCACCCGTGACTGGAAAGAGACCCAGTACTTC. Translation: CASTRDWKETQYF.

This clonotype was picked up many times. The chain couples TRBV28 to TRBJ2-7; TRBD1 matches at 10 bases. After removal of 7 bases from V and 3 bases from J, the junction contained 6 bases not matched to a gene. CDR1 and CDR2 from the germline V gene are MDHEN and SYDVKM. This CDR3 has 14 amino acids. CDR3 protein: CASNPGDRGYEQYF. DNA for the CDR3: TGTGCCAGCAACCCAGGGGACAGGGGCTACGAGCAGTACTTC.